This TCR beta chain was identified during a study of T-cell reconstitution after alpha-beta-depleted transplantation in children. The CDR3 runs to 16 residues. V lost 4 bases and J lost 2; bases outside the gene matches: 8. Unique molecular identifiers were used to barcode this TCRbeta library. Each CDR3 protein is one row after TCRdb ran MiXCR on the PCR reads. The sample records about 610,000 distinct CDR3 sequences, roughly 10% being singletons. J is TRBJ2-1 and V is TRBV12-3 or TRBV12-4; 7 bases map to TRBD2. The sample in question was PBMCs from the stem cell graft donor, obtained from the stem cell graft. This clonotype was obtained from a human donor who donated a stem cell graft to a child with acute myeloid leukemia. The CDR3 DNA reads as TGTGCCAGCAGTTGGCTAGCGGAGAACCCCTACAATGAGCAGTTCTTC. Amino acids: CASSWLAENPYNEQFF.